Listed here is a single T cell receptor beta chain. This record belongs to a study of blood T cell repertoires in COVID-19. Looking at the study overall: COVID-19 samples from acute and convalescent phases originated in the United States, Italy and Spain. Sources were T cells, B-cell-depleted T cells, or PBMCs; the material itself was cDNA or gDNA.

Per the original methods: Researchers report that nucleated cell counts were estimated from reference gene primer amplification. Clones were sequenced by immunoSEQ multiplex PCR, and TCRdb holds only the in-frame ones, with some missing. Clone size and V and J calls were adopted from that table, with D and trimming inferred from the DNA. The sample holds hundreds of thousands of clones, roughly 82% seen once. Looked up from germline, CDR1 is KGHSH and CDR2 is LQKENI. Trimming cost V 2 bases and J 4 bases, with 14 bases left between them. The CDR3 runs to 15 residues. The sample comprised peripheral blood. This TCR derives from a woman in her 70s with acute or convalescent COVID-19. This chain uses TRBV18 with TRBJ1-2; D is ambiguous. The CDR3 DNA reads TGTGCCAGCTCACCAGAGTCGCCACAGTCCTATGGCTACACCTTC. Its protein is CASSPESPQSYGYTF.